These 12 T cell receptor beta chains were all obtained from the same sample, sequenced in a study of response to subunit inactivated influenza vaccine. From the RT-PCR reads, TCRdb called clonotypes with MiXCR, one entry per CDR3 protein. The sample consists of 500,000 to 550,000 distinct CDR3 sequences, approximately 24% of them appearing once. These data also formed part of another study, on T cells expressing NK-cell markers. That paper notes: Beta-chain TCR cDNA was generated via 5'RACE template switching with UMIs.

Source: CD4+ T cells sorted from PBMCs, taken about 12 days after vaccination. The receptors stem from a man aged 45-65 years who received an inactivated influenza vaccine.

This sequence joins TRBV11-3 and TRBJ2-3, with D perhaps TRBD2 (6 bases). The germline V gene encodes CDR1 SGHNT and CDR2 YENEEA. The CDR3 contains 16 residues. Trimming left V 5 bases short and J 2 bases short, with 17 bases between. The chain's CDR3 is CASSPAGTASTDTQYF. CDR3 sequence (DNA): TGTGCCAGCAGCCCAGCCGGGACTGCCTCCACAGATACGCAGTATTTT.

The chain joins TRBV12-3 or TRBV12-4 to TRBJ2-7; possibly TRBD1 or TRBD2 for D (5 bases each). V dropped 6 bases and J dropped 5 bases, with 11 bases sitting between them. This CDR3 is built from 12 residues. The CDR3 DNA reads as TGTGCCAGCAGCAGGGCCGGGAACGAGCAGTACTTC. Its translation: CASSRAGNEQYF.

Only a few counts were recorded for this clonotype. This rearrangement joins TRBV2 to TRBJ1-1; D ambiguous. Germline values: CDR1 SNHLY, CDR2 FYNNEI. Trimming pared 0 bases from V and 4 bases from J, leaving 9 bases between. This CDR3 comprises 14 residues. The CDR3 nucleotides are TGTGCCAGCAGTGAAGCGCAGCTGACCACTGAAGCTTTCTTT. As protein: CASSEAQLTTEAFF.

CDR3 protein: CSVDALAGGGNEQFF. CDR3 DNA sequence: TGCAGCGTTGACGCCCTAGCGGGAGGAGGCAATGAGCAGTTCTTC. J is TRBJ2-1 and V is TRBV29-1; TRBD2 agrees at 11 bases. From germline, CDR1 is SQVTM and CDR2 ANQGSEA. V shed 3 bases and J 6 bases; nucleotides not matched to a gene: 7. This CDR3 spans 15 amino acids.

In its sample, this clonotype was seen a few times. Germline is not matched at one junction end, which may reflect a read error. The rearrangement joins TRBV7-9 to TRBJ1-1, with TRBD1 matching over 7 bases. The germline CDR1 and CDR2 sequences are SEHNR and FQNEAQ (reference sequence). The CDR3 is made up of 15 amino acids. The CDR3 sequence: CASSVAGGRSTEAFF. Here the CDR3 DNA reads TGTGCCAGCAGCGTAGCAGGGGGGCGCAGCACTGAAGCTTTCTTT.

The chain joins TRBV10-3 to TRBJ2-7; 7 nucleotides agree with TRBD2. J gave up 0 bases and V 10 bases, and 9 bases lay outside the gene matches. The CDR3 covers 14 residues. The germline V gene encodes CDR1 ENHRY and CDR2 SYGVKD. The CDR3 protein is CASRREGRSYEQYF. The CDR3 DNA reads TGTGCCAGCCGGAGGGAGGGTCGCTCCTACGAGCAGTACTTC.

The table lists this clonotype with many counts. The V call is TRBV11-2, the J call TRBJ1-1; D is uncertain. Germline lookup yields CDR1 SGHAT and CDR2 FQNNGV. V lost 3 bases to trimming and J lost 0 bases, with 5 bases between them. The CDR3 contains 13 residues. DNA for the CDR3: TGTGCCAGCAGCTTGATTATGAACACTGAAGCTTTCTTT. Translated, it gives CASSLIMNTEAFF.

This clonotype was seen a handful of times. The rearrangement joins TRBV29-1 to TRBJ1-2; tentative D call: TRBD1 (5 bases). The CDR3 is 11 residues long. Trimming took 7 bases from V and 1 from J, leaving 7 bases between them. Germline lookup yields CDR1 SQVTM and CDR2 ANQGSEA. The CDR3 sequence: CSAGHNYGYTF. CDR3 DNA: TGCAGCGCTGGACATAACTATGGCTACACCTTC.

The V call is TRBV29-1, the J call TRBJ2-1, with D possibly being TRBD1 (6 bases). This CDR3 has 14 amino acids. Germline loops: CDR1 SQVTM, CDR2 ANQGSEA. V gave up 6 bases and J gave up 1 base, with 13 bases separating them. DNA of the CDR3: TGCAGCGTCAAACAGGGATATTCCTACAATGAGCAGTTCTTC. It specifies CSVKQGYSYNEQFF.

The rearrangement links TRBV28 to TRBJ2-7; TRBD1 matches 7 bases. The V segment lost 7 bases and the J segment 2 bases; nucleotides outside the gene matches: 8. Germline loops: CDR1 MDHEN, CDR2 SYDVKM. This CDR3 spans 14 amino acids. Here the CDR3 DNA reads TGTGCCAGCACCCAAGGGGGCGGCCCCTACGAGCAGTACTTC. Amino acids: CASTQGGGPYEQYF.

This clonotype was seen a few times. This chain joins TRBV6-5 and TRBJ1-6, with 7 positions matching TRBD1. Germline-derived CDR1 and CDR2 are MNHEY and SVGAGI. V trimming: 0 bases; J trimming: 5 bases; junction bases outside the gene matches: 1. This CDR3 region has 15 residues. The CDR3 DNA is TGTGCCAGCAGTTACTCGGGACAGAATAATTCACCCCTCCACTTT. Its protein is CASSYSGQNNSPLHF.

This clonotype occurred a few times. The chain is built from TRBV5-1 and TRBJ2-5, with D maybe TRBD1 (6 bases). Germline-derived CDR1 and CDR2 are SGHRS and YFSETQ. Trimming took off 0 bases at V and 1 base at J, with 13 bases between the two ends. The CDR3 is 16 amino acids. The CDR3 loop reads CASSLGSRGPQETQYF. Here the CDR3 DNA reads TGCGCCAGCAGCTTGGGCTCCAGGGGTCCCCAAGAGACCCAGTACTTC.